One and the same sample provided the 25 T cell receptor beta chains below, sequenced in a study of cytomegalovirus exposure and HLA in healthy donors. The PCR contained 60 Vbeta and 13 Jbeta primers. Profiling relied on immunoSEQ multiplex PCR, and the TCRdb table lists in-frame clones only, not all of them. The sample's table shows about 48,000 clones. The sequencing input was PBMCs. The origin of the receptors is a male donor in good health and CMV-seropositive.

The chain uses TRBV4-2 and TRBJ2-2; 12 bases are a match to TRBD2. The CDR3 spans 18 residues. V lost 3 bases and J lost 6; bases outside the gene matches: 11. Per the germline V gene, CDR1 is LGHNA and CDR2 is YNFKEQ. The CDR3 spells CASSHPRLAGGPAGELFF. CDR3 coding DNA: TGTGCCAGCAGCCACCCCAGGCTAGCGGGGGGGCCGGCCGGGGAGCTGTTTTTT.

The chain has TRBV27 and TRBJ2-5; no clear D. The closer fit of TRBJ2-7 to the DNA end suggests the J call may be wrong. Germline CDR1 reads MNHEY; CDR2 reads SMNVEV (reference sequence). CDR3 size: 13 residues. CDR3 coding DNA: TGTGCCAGCAGTTTCTCCGATATCTACGAGCAGTACTTC. It translates to CASSFSDIYEQYF.

The genes are TRBV5-6 and TRBJ1-6, with D possibly being TRBD1 (5 bases). CDR1 SGHDT and CDR2 YYEEEE come from the germline V gene. CDR3 length: 16 residues. The V end was cut by 4 bases, the J end by 0 bases, with 11 bases between. As DNA, the CDR3 is TGTGCCAGCAGCCGCAGGGCAAGCTCCTATAATTCACCCCTCCACTTT. This codes for CASSRRASSYNSPLHF.

The V call is TRBV18, the J call TRBJ1-4, with 7 bases aligning to TRBD1. Germline V gives CDR1 KGHSH, CDR2 LQKENI. J was trimmed by 8 bases and V by 3 bases; bases with no gene match: 6. The CDR3 consists of 14 residues. The CDR3, as DNA: TGTGCCAGCTCACCGACAGGGCGTGGGGAAAAACTGTTTTTT. The encoded protein is CASSPTGRGEKLFF.

The CDR3 sequence is CASTGRQGFEQYF. CDR3 sequence (DNA): TGTGCCAGCACGGGGAGACAGGGTTTTGAGCAGTACTTC. The chain has TRBV7-3 and TRBJ2-7; 7 nucleotides match TRBD1. This CDR3 is 13 amino acids long. The trim removed 7 bases at V and 7 bases at J, leaving 10 bases unmatched. Germline V gives CDR1 SGHTA, CDR2 FQGTGA.

The chain combines TRBV29-1 with TRBJ2-1; 13 bases agree with TRBD2. Germline V lookup: CDR1 SQVTM, CDR2 ANQGSEA. This CDR3 spans 16 amino acids. With V trimmed by 7 bases and J by 5 bases, 11 bases remained unmatched. Written as DNA, the CDR3 is TGCAGCGCTGCTCGCCCCGGGACTAGCGGGAACAATGAGCAGTTCTTC. Protein: CSAARPGTSGNNEQFF.

The DNA of the CDR3 is TGTGCCAGCAGCAAAAGTGGGGGGGTCTACGAGCAGTACTTC. It translates to CASSKSGGVYEQYF. This chain joins TRBV7-6 and TRBJ2-5; 7 bases match TRBD2. The J call may be in error: the DNA end matches TRBJ2-7 better. CDR3 length: 14 amino acids. Germline CDR1 is SGHVS and CDR2 is FNYEAQ.

This rearrangement joins TRBV7-2 to TRBJ1-5, with no clear D. The CDR3 is 13 residues long. The V end was cut by 1 base, the J end by 9 bases, with 10 bases between. In germline, CDR1 is SGHTA, CDR2 FQGNSA. The CDR3 DNA follows: TGTGCCAGCAGCTTAGATTTGCGTTCGCCCCAGCATTTT. Translated: CASSLDLRSPQHF.

J is TRBJ2-2 and V is TRBV13; TRBD2 matches at 13 bases. V shed 5 bases, J shed 2 bases, and the junction held 5 bases outside the gene matches. The germline CDR1 and CDR2 sequences are PRHDT and FYEKMQ (reference sequence). This CDR3 contains 17 residues. The CDR3 spells CASSNGTSGINTGELFF. Written as DNA, the CDR3 is TGTGCCAGCAGCAACGGGACTAGCGGGATAAACACCGGGGAGCTGTTTTTT.

The chain carries TRBV5-1 and TRBJ2-5; 8 bases line up with TRBD1. Germline V gives CDR1 SGHRS, CDR2 YFSETQ. The CDR3 runs to 15 residues. J lost 2 bases, V lost 4 bases, and 7 bases had no gene match. The CDR3 DNA reads as TGCGCCAGCAGCGCAGGGACAGGACGTCAAGAGACCCAGTACTTC. This translates into CASSAGTGRQETQYF.

The rearrangement joins TRBV5-6 to TRBJ2-7; 9 nucleotides align to TRBD1. V was clipped by 4 bases and J by 3 bases; unmatched bases: 11. CDR3 length equals 16 residues. Germline-derived CDR1 and CDR2 are SGHDT and YYEEEE. CDR3 amino acids: CASSGDRARSYYEQYF. CDR3 DNA: TGTGCCAGCAGCGGGGACAGGGCCCGATCATACTACGAGCAGTACTTC.

The chain has TRBV27 and TRBJ2-2, with 7 bases that match TRBD1. The CDR3 is made up of 15 amino acids. Trimming at V came to 4 bases and at J to 5 bases, leaving 7 bases not matched to a gene. The germline CDR1 and CDR2 sequences are MNHEY and SMNVEV (reference sequence). The CDR3, as DNA: TGTGCCAGCAGTTCCTACGACAGGGCTACCGGGGAGCTGTTTTTT. It translates to CASSSYDRATGELFF.

This chain links TRBV21-1 with TRBJ1-4; the D call TRBD1 from the table was never checked on the DNA. TRBV21-1 is tagged as a pseudogene. The length of the CDR3 is 14 residues. The CDR3 sequence: CARDRPSTNEKLFF. The CDR3 bases are TGTGCCAGGGACAGACCTTCAACTAATGAAAAACTGTTTTTT.

The chain recombines TRBV6-6 with TRBJ2-7; TRBD2 is a possible D gene (7 bases). The CDR3 has 14 residues. CDR1 MNHNY and CDR2 SVGAGI come from the germline V gene (reference sequence). V was cut by 10 bases and J by 2 bases, with 18 bases left in between. The CDR3 region is CATQARGATYEQYF. The DNA of the CDR3 is TGTGCCACCCAGGCCCGGGGGGCCACCTACGAGCAGTACTTC.

The rearrangement links TRBV4-2 to TRBJ2-3, with 7 positions matching TRBD2. Looked up from germline, CDR1 is LGHNA and CDR2 is YNFKEQ. CDR3 length equals 16 residues. The junction had 5 bases not matched to a gene; V was cut back by 0 bases and J by 2 bases. CDR3 nucleotide sequence: TGTGCCAGCAGCCAAGAGGGACGGGGGGTCACAGATACGCAGTATTTT. Translating it yields CASSQEGRGVTDTQYF.

The chain recombines TRBV6-5 with TRBJ2-3; D not resolved. The CDR3 runs 13 residues. V was pared by 6 bases and J by 3 bases, with 10 bases between. In germline, CDR1 is MNHEY, CDR2 SVGAGI. The CDR3 nucleotides are TGTGCCAGCAGATATGGCTTGACAGATACGCAGTATTTT. The encoded protein is CASRYGLTDTQYF.

The chain couples TRBV7-9 to TRBJ2-3, with D possibly being TRBD2 (5 bases). Germline lookup yields CDR1 SEHNR and CDR2 FQNEAQ (reference sequence). This CDR3 region has 15 residues. V dropped 5 bases and J dropped 2 bases, with 14 bases sitting between them. The CDR3 sequence: CASSITRDITDTQYF. In DNA, the CDR3 is TGTGCCAGCAGCATTACTAGAGATATCACAGATACGCAGTATTTT.

J is TRBJ2-1 and V is TRBV6-5, with 9 bases fitting TRBD2. The V gene's germline CDR1 is MNHEY and CDR2 SVGAGI. With 0 bases clipped from V and 10 bases from J, the junction kept 7 bases outside the gene matches. This CDR3 is built from 15 residues. CDR3 nucleotide sequence: TGTGCCAGCAGTTACTCTAGCGGGGGACCCTTGGAGCAGTTCTTC. Its translation is CASSYSSGGPLEQFF.

The chain joins TRBV7-9 to TRBJ2-5; the match to TRBD1 covers 11 bases. The J call may be in error: the DNA end matches TRBJ2-7 better. CDR1 is SEHNR and CDR2 is FQNEAQ in the germline V gene (reference sequence). The CDR3 consists of 15 residues. The chain's CDR3 is CASSLGWTGGDEQYF. DNA of the CDR3: TGTGCCAGCAGCTTAGGTTGGACAGGGGGCGACGAGCAGTACTTC.

The gene calls are TRBV28 and TRBJ2-7; 12 bases match TRBD2. V trimming: 2 bases; J trimming: 3 bases; junction bases outside the gene matches: 5. There are 16 residues in the CDR3. The V gene's germline CDR1 is MDHEN and CDR2 SYDVKM. The CDR3 loop reads CASSLMGLAGFYEQYF. CDR3 nucleotides: TGTGCCAGCAGTTTAATGGGACTAGCGGGCTTCTACGAGCAGTACTTC.

The chain is built from TRBV30 and TRBJ2-7; the match to TRBD1 covers 7 bases. The CDR3 totals 14 residues. Germline V lookup: CDR1 GTSNPN, CDR2 SVGIG (reference sequence). Losses at the gene ends were 4 bases for V and 4 bases for J; bases not matched to a gene: 10. In DNA, the CDR3 is TGTGCCTGGATTGTCGGGACAGCCAAATACGAGCAGTACTTC. It yields the protein CAWIVGTAKYEQYF.

The chain couples TRBV30 to TRBJ2-3; 9 positions match TRBD2. Germline loops: CDR1 GTSNPN, CDR2 SVGIG (reference sequence). The CDR3 runs to 14 residues. V shed 2 bases and J 3 bases; nucleotides not matched to a gene: 3. The CDR3 nucleotides are TGTGCCTGGAGTCTAGCGGGGACAACAGATACGCAGTATTTT. Translated: CAWSLAGTTDTQYF.

The chain uses TRBV28 and TRBJ1-5; D is ambiguous. CDR3 length: 14 amino acids. Germline CDR1 and CDR2: MDHEN and SYDVKM. V gave up 3 bases and J gave up 1 base, with 7 bases separating them. The DNA of the CDR3 is TGTGCCAGCAGTTTCTTGAGGAGCAATCAGCCCCAGCATTTT. It codes for CASSFLRSNQPQHF.

The genes are TRBV11-2 and TRBJ1-6; 8 bases agree with TRBD1. The CDR3 runs to 18 residues. V dropped 4 bases and J dropped 7; count of bases not matched to a gene: 15. Germline assignment: CDR1 SGHAT and CDR2 FQNNGV. Written as DNA, the CDR3 is TGTGCCAGCAGCTATAGGACAGGGATAAAGCTGCCAAATTCACCCCTCCACTTT. Translating it yields CASSYRTGIKLPNSPLHF.

The chain has TRBV6-5 and TRBJ1-2, with a possible D match to TRBD1 (6 bases). Germline CDR1 reads MNHEY; CDR2 reads SVGAGI. The CDR3 is 16 residues long. V lost 1 base to trimming and J lost 3 bases, with 15 bases between them. The CDR3 sequence: CASSYFEGEGDYGYTF. The CDR3 DNA follows: TGTGCCAGCAGTTACTTCGAGGGGGAGGGCGACTATGGCTACACCTTC.